This passage covers 32 T cell receptor beta chains from one sample sequenced in a study of cytomegalovirus exposure and HLA in healthy donors. The primer mix had 60 Vbeta and 13 Jbeta primers. Profiled with immunoSEQ multiplex PCR; TCRdb holds only in-frame clones, not every one. The sample has 180,000 or so clones; 60% to 85% are singletons. Sequenced input: PBMCs. All receptors derive from a female donor in good health and CMV-seronegative.

The chain carries TRBV11-2 and TRBJ1-2; a possible D gene is TRBD1 (5 bases). This CDR3 spans 13 amino acids. The germline CDR1 and CDR2 sequences are SGHAT and FQNNGV. Trimming stripped 5 bases from V and 8 bases from J, with 15 bases between. The CDR3 is CASSTGGKRGYTF. CDR3 DNA sequence: TGTGCCAGCAGCACTGGGGGGAAGCGAGGCTACACCTTC.

The chain joins TRBV6-5 to TRBJ2-4; D might be TRBD1 (6 bases). With 0 bases removed from V and 1 base from J, the gap between germline ends came to 10 bases. Per germline, CDR1 MNHEY and CDR2 SVGAGI. This CDR3 contains 16 residues. CDR3: CASSYSVGAAKNIQYF. The CDR3 DNA follows: TGTGCCAGCAGTTACTCAGTGGGGGCGGCCAAAAACATTCAGTACTTC.

This clone has just a few counts. This rearrangement joins TRBV30 to TRBJ1-1, with D possibly TRBD1 on 6 matching bases. Trimming left V 5 bases short and J 1 base short, with 8 bases between. The CDR3 is 12 residues long. The V gene's germline CDR1 is GTSNPN and CDR2 SVGIG (reference sequence). CDR3 loop: CAWGQPNTEAFF. The CDR3 region has the DNA TGTGCCTGGGGACAGCCGAACACTGAAGCTTTCTTT.

Comments on this clone: Sequence at one end of the junction differs from germline and may be a read error. The chain joins TRBV6-1 to TRBJ2-7; 9 positions agree with TRBD1. Germline-derived CDR1 and CDR2 are MNHNS and SASEGT. The CDR3 is 13 residues long. CDR3 loop: CASSANRGREPYF. For the CDR3, the DNA is TGTGCCAGCAGTGCAAACAGGGGGCGTGAGCCGTACTTC.

The chain couples TRBV6-1 to TRBJ2-7; perhaps TRBD2 as D (7 bases). The CDR3 contains 15 residues. The V gene's germline CDR1 is MNHNS and CDR2 SASEGT. V lost 8 bases, J lost 0 bases, and 17 bases lay in between. CDR3 in DNA: TGTGCCAGCGGAGGGGGGAGGGTAAGCTCCTACGAGCAGTACTTC. Protein sequence: CASGGGRVSSYEQYF.

The chain recombines TRBV2 with TRBJ2-5; D may be TRBD2 (6 bases). CDR1 and CDR2 from the germline V gene are SNHLY and FYNNEI. The V gene lost 9 bases and the J gene lost 2 bases, with 16 bases spanning the gap. This CDR3 comprises 14 residues. This CDR3 reads CASITGGRQETQYF. The CDR3 nucleotides read TGTGCCAGTATTACTGGGGGGAGGCAAGAGACCCAGTACTTC.

The rearrangement joins TRBV7-3 to TRBJ2-3, with D maybe TRBD1 (6 bases). V was cut by 3 bases and J by 8 bases, with 24 bases left in between. The CDR3 is 17 amino acids. Per germline, CDR1 SGHTA and CDR2 FQGTGA. The CDR3 nucleotides read TGTGCCAGCAGCTTCGGGCGAGGGGGTGAGGGTATTGGTACGCAGTATTTT. It is translated as CASSFGRGGEGIGTQYF.

The chain employs TRBV10-3 and TRBJ2-7; 11 bases agree with TRBD1. In germline, CDR1 is ENHRY, CDR2 SYGVKD. Germline trimming cut 4 bases from V and 3 bases from J; bases unmatched to any gene: 5. CDR3 length: 15 residues. The CDR3 loop reads CAISGRDRGGYEQYF. The CDR3 nucleotides read TGTGCCATCAGTGGGAGGGACAGGGGGGGCTACGAGCAGTACTTC.

This clone was picked up one time. The rearrangement links TRBV30 to TRBJ1-3; tentative D call: TRBD1 (6 bases). Trimming removed 2 bases from V and 0 bases from J, with 8 bases in between. CDR3 length equals 14 residues. Per the germline V gene, CDR1 is GTSNPN and CDR2 is SVGIG (reference sequence). The CDR3, as DNA: TGTGCCTGGAGTAGGACAGCCTCTGGAAACACCATATATTTT. It is translated as CAWSRTASGNTIYF. The full variable domain, rest sourced from reference TRBV30 and TRBJ1-3, is SQTIHQWPATLVQPVGSPLSLECTVEGTSNPNLYWYRQAAGRGLQLLFYSVGIGQISSEVPQNLSASRPQDRQFILSSKKLLLSDSGFYLCAWSRTASGNTIYFGEGSWLTVV.

V gene TRBV5-4 combines with J gene TRBJ1-5; D gene unclear. The V gene lost 4 bases and the J gene lost 5 bases, with 10 bases spanning the gap. This CDR3 contains 13 residues. The V gene's germline CDR1 is SGHNT and CDR2 YYREEE (reference sequence). This CDR3 is CASSPSGYQPQHF. In DNA, the CDR3 is TGTGCCAGCAGCCCTAGCGGATATCAGCCCCAGCATTTT.

The V and J genes are TRBV27 and TRBJ1-2, with TRBD1 identical over 7 bases. The CDR3 has 14 residues. Trimming cost V 5 bases and J 8 bases; bases outside gene matches: 11. Germline CDR1 and CDR2: MNHEY and SMNVEV (reference sequence). Written as DNA, the CDR3 is TGTGCCAGCAGTCCTGACAGGGTTCGAGGGGGCTACACCTTC. Protein sequence: CASSPDRVRGGYTF.

J is TRBJ2-5 and V is TRBV27; D gene ambiguous. The J call is uncertain, as TRBJ2-7 better fits the DNA end. CDR3 length equals 14 residues. Germline values: CDR1 MNHEY, CDR2 SMNVEV (reference sequence). The CDR3 DNA reads TGTGCCAGCAGCCTTAAGTGGAGCTCCTACGAGCAGTACTTC. Translation gives CASSLKWSSYEQYF.

The V gene is TRBV5-1, the J gene TRBJ2-1; D perhaps matches TRBD2 (6 bases). Germline CDR1 is SGHRS and CDR2 is YFSETQ. Trimming cost V 4 bases and J 6 bases, with 14 bases left between them. The CDR3 runs to 14 residues. CDR3 DNA: TGCGCCAGCAGCCCGCGGACTATGGGCAATGAGCAGTTCTTC. As protein: CASSPRTMGNEQFF.

This clone was picked up one time. V is TRBV4-3 and J is TRBJ1-1; TRBD1 agrees at 9 bases. The J segment lost 1 base and the V segment lost 4 bases, leaving 4 bases of the junction unmatched. Germline assignment: CDR1 LGHNA and CDR2 YSLEER. The CDR3 sequence is 15 residues long. CDR3 nucleotides: TGCGCCAGCAGCCCCGGGACAGGGTGGAACACTGAAGCTTTCTTT. Translation: CASSPGTGWNTEAFF.

This chain joins TRBV11-3 and TRBJ2-2, with 7 bases identical to TRBD2. The CDR3 covers 15 residues. Germline loops: CDR1 SGHNT, CDR2 YENEEA. After removal of 3 bases from V and 1 base from J, the junction contained 2 bases not matched to a gene. CDR3: CASSFTGGNTGELFF. In DNA, the CDR3 is TGTGCCAGCAGCTTTACGGGAGGGAACACCGGGGAGCTGTTTTTT.

The CDR3 reads CASRRADSNQPQHF. CDR3 nucleotides: TGTGCCAGCAGGAGGGCAGATAGCAATCAGCCCCAGCATTTT. This chain joins TRBV6-1 and TRBJ1-5; no clear D. The CDR3 is made up of 14 amino acids. The germline CDR1 and CDR2 sequences are MNHNS and SASEGT. The V end lost 6 bases, the J end lost 0 bases, and 9 bases lay between the germline ends.

This rearrangement joins TRBV30 to TRBJ1-6; 7 bases align to TRBD1. Germline trimming cut 6 bases from V and 6 bases from J; bases unmatched to any gene: 14. This CDR3 contains 16 residues. In germline, CDR1 is GTSNPN, CDR2 SVGIG (reference sequence). The CDR3 DNA reads TGTGCCTGCGCTAGGGGGCGAGACTCCCGTAATTCACCCCTCCACTTT. It encodes CACARGRDSRNSPLHF.

This clone is a singleton in its sample. The CDR3: CASRTSGTAGNKNTEAFF. The CDR3 DNA is TGTGCCAGCAGAACGTCAGGGACAGCCGGGAACAAGAACACTGAAGCTTTCTTT. The genes are TRBV19 and TRBJ1-1, with 7 bases fitting TRBD1. With V trimmed by 9 bases and J by 1 base, 20 bases remained unmatched. CDR1 and CDR2 (germline): LNHDA, SQIVND (reference sequence). The CDR3 spans 18 residues. Full variable domain (missing parts from reference TRBV19 and TRBJ1-1): DGGITQSPKYLFRKEGQNVTLSCEQNLNHDAMYWYRQDPGQGLRLIYYSQIVNDFQKGDIAEGYSVSREKKESFPLTVTSAQKNPTAFYLCASRTSGTAGNKNTEAFFGQGTRLTVV.

The chain uses TRBV5-1 and TRBJ2-5, with D perhaps matching TRBD1 (6 bases). The V end was cut by 3 bases, the J end by 5 bases, with 17 bases between. This CDR3 is 15 amino acids long. Germline assignment: CDR1 SGHRS and CDR2 YFSETQ. The CDR3 is CASSSLPGVVETQYF. The CDR3 nucleotides read TGCGCCAGCAGCTCACTACCAGGGGTGGTGGAGACCCAGTACTTC.

This clone appeared once. J is TRBJ2-7 and V is TRBV2; perhaps TRBD2 as D (7 bases). This CDR3 is 13 amino acids long. The V gene lost 6 bases and the J gene lost 2 bases, with 11 bases spanning the gap. CDR1 SNHLY and CDR2 FYNNEI come from the germline V gene. The CDR3 region is CASRRGGAYEQYF. The CDR3 DNA is TGTGCCAGCAGGCGAGGGGGGGCCTACGAGCAGTACTTC.

This clone appeared once. This chain uses TRBV19 with TRBJ1-3; possible D gene TRBD1, 6 bases. This CDR3 has 14 residues. Germline CDR1 reads LNHDA; CDR2 reads SQIVND (reference sequence). Trimming took 8 bases from V and 0 from J, leaving 11 bases between them. CDR3: CASATGYSGNTIYF. The CDR3 coding sequence is TGTGCCAGTGCGACAGGATACTCTGGAAACACCATATATTTT.

This clone was observed once. The rearrangement links TRBV6-4 to TRBJ2-6; tentatively, D is TRBD2 (5 bases). The CDR3 has 16 residues. Germline V lookup: CDR1 MRHNA, CDR2 SNTAGT. V was cut by 4 bases and J by 0 bases, with 10 bases left in between. Written as DNA, the CDR3 is TGTGCCAGCAGTGCAGGACTGGGCTCTGGGGCCAACGTCCTGACTTTC. This encodes CASSAGLGSGANVLTF.

V is TRBV19 and J is TRBJ2-7, with 7 positions matching TRBD2. The CDR3 is 14 residues long. Per the germline V gene, CDR1 is LNHDA and CDR2 is SQIVND (reference sequence). J gave up 0 bases and V 5 bases, and 4 bases lay outside the gene matches. CDR3 protein: CASSGAGSSYEQYF. CDR3 sequence (DNA): TGTGCCAGTAGTGGAGCGGGAAGCTCCTACGAGCAGTACTTC.

Here the CDR3 DNA reads TGTGCCAGCAGCTTATCAGGGAACACCGGGGAGCTGTTTTTT. It translates to CASSLSGNTGELFF. V usage is TRBV5-6 and J usage is TRBJ2-2; no clear D. This CDR3 comprises 14 residues. Per the germline V gene, CDR1 is SGHDT and CDR2 is YYEEEE. Between the trimmed V and J ends, which lost 2 bases and 1 base, there was a span of 6 bases. The complete variable domain, with remaining parts taken from reference TRBV5-6 and TRBJ2-2, reads DAGVTQSPTHLIKTRGQQVTLRCSPKSGHDTVSWYQQALGQGPQFIFQYYEEEERQRGNFPDRFSGHQFPNYSSELNVNALLLGDSALYLCASSLSGNTGELFFGEGSRLTVL.

On this clone: The junction differs from germline at one of its ends, possibly a read error. The chain is built from TRBV7-9 and TRBJ1-2, with 7 bases aligning to TRBD1. Germline CDR1 reads SEHNR; CDR2 reads FQNEAQ (reference sequence). The CDR3 spans 13 residues. The DNA for the CDR3 is TGTTCCAGCCGACAGGGAGATACTCGCGGCTACACCTTC. This sequence encodes CSSRQGDTRGYTF.

The rearrangement links TRBV18 to TRBJ2-4; tentative D call: TRBD2 (5 bases). This CDR3 is 16 amino acids long. V lost 0 bases and J lost 0, with 9 bases in between. Germline V gene data show CDR1 as KGHSH and CDR2 as LQKENI. The CDR3 DNA reads as TGTGCCAGCTCACCACCATCTGGACTAGCCAAAAACATTCAGTACTTC. Translating it yields CASSPPSGLAKNIQYF.

The chain recombines TRBV29-1 with TRBJ2-1, with a weak D call TRBD1 (6 bases). This CDR3 is 13 amino acids long. V was clipped by 7 bases and J by 6 bases, with 16 bases between them. The germline CDR1 and CDR2 sequences are SQVTM and ANQGSEA. CDR3 nucleotide sequence: TGCAGCGCCGGGACATCGATGGGCAATGAGCAGTTCTTC. Translation: CSAGTSMGNEQFF.

V gene TRBV6-5 combines with J gene TRBJ1-2, with a weak D call TRBD1 (6 bases). The CDR3 runs 14 residues. Germline CDR1 is MNHEY and CDR2 is SVGAGI. V was clipped by 5 bases and J by 8 bases, with 18 bases between them. CDR3 nucleotides: TGTGCCAGCAGTGACAGGATCCTAACTGGGGGCTACACCTTC. As protein: CASSDRILTGGYTF.

Worth noting for this clone: At one boundary the junction diverges from the germline segment, which might be a read error. The chain carries TRBV2 and TRBJ2-4, with 9 bases fitting TRBD1. CDR1 is SNHLY, CDR2 FYNNEI, per germline. The CDR3 extends over 16 amino acids. CDR3: CASRAAQGAQKNSQYF. The CDR3 nucleotides are TGTGCCAGCAGGGCCGCACAGGGGGCCCAAAAAAACAGTCAGTACTTC.

This rearrangement joins TRBV10-3 to TRBJ1-1, with 7 nucleotides matching TRBD1. After removal of 5 bases from V and 7 bases from J, the junction contained 1 base not matched to a gene. The germline V gene has CDR1 ENHRY and CDR2 SYGVKD. This CDR3 region has 11 residues. The CDR3 DNA follows: TGTGCCATCAGTCAGGGGGGTGAAGCTTTCTTT. It encodes CAISQGGEAFF.

The sample holds a few counts of this clone. The genes are TRBV7-8 and TRBJ2-7; 8 positions agree with TRBD1. Germline V gene lookup returns CDR1 SGHVS and CDR2 FQNEAQ. This CDR3 comprises 14 residues. The V and J ends lost 2 bases and 2 bases, in that order; junction bases with no gene match: 2. The CDR3 sequence is CASSLKDRAYEQYF. The CDR3 coding sequence is TGTGCCAGCAGCTTAAAGGACAGGGCCTACGAGCAGTACTTC.

The chain uses TRBV19 and TRBJ1-1; maybe TRBD1 (6 bases). The ends were cut back, 2 bases at V and 6 bases at J, with 16 bases in the middle. CDR3 length equals 15 residues. The germline CDR1 and CDR2 sequences are LNHDA and SQIVND (reference sequence). The CDR3 here is CASSILFGAGAEAFF. The CDR3 nucleotides read TGTGCCAGTAGTATACTGTTTGGGGCAGGGGCTGAAGCTTTCTTT.